Sequencing of this T cell receptor (beta chain) was carried out in a study of shared clonotypes between healthy human individuals. Study-wide background: Donors had three CD4 naive, three CD4 memory, two CD8 naive and one CD8 memory plate apiece.

Concerning this clone: No antigen is known for it.

Profiled with immunoSEQ multiplex PCR; TCRdb holds only in-frame clones, not every one. The sample carries fewer than 200,000 clones, about 68% recorded once. The CDR3 has 11 residues. Germline assignment: CDR1 SGHDT and CDR2 YYEEEE. V lost 2 bases and J 6 bases, leaving 5 bases between the germline ends. General observations from the study: Donor clonotype sharing was expected to depend on sequencing depth. The generation probabilities recorded for non-shared clonotypes fell below those of clonotypes shared by all four donors.

The chain combines TRBV5-6 with TRBJ1-2; D gene ambiguous. This receptor was identified in a man aged 25-45 years in good health. Sequences were obtained from memory CD4+ T cells sorted from blood. Subset specified: CD45RA-negative fraction. In DNA, the CDR3 is TGTGCCAGCAGCTTCAATGATGGCTACACCTTC. It encodes CASSFNDGYTF.